This T cell receptor beta chain was retrieved from a study of blood T cell repertoires in COVID-19. The authors' processing: For nucleated cells, counts were estimated from reference gene primer amplification. Sequencing was performed with immunoSEQ multiplex PCR; in TCRdb, only in-frame clones are kept and a portion is missing. Clone size and the V and J calls come from that table; the DNA yielded D and trimming. Of some 380,000 clones listed, more than 65% were seen once; the top ten hold around 1%. The CDR3 is made up of 13 amino acids. CDR1 and CDR2 (germline): LNHNV, YYDKDF (reference sequence). The V gene lost 3 bases and the J gene lost 2 bases, with 8 bases spanning the gap.

The TCR originated in a human donor with acute or convalescent COVID-19. The donor label of this sample is uncertain. Sequenced material: peripheral blood. The V gene is TRBV15, the J gene TRBJ2-7, with D unresolved. The CDR3 loop reads CATSSGPTYEQYF. In DNA form, the CDR3 reads TGTGCCACCAGCAGTGGGCCTACCTACGAGCAGTACTTC. Based on the CDR3 plus reference TRBV15 and TRBJ2-7, the full variable domain is DAMVIQNPRYQVTQFGKPVTLSCSQTLNHNVMYWYQQKSSQAPKLLFHYYDKDFNNEADTPDNFQSRRPNTSFCFLDIRSPGLGDTAMYLCATSSGPTYEQYFGPGTRLTVT.